This T cell receptor (beta chain) is from a study of patients and donors after allogeneic stem cell transplantation. Each CDR3 protein gets one entry after TCRdb re-called the RT-PCR reads with MiXCR. The sample consists of fewer than 500,000 distinct CDR3 sequences, around 15% of them appearing once. This clonotype was recorded a few times. Germline V lookup: CDR1 MNHEY, CDR2 SVGAGI. V gave up 10 bases and J gave up 4 bases; unmatched junction bases: 4. This CDR3 has 12 amino acids. The TCR was taken from a human donor who was either an allogeneic HSCT recipient or a stem cell or donor lymphocyte infusion donor (not recorded which). It is not recorded whose cells these are; they may come from a transplant donor. The chain links TRBV6-5 to TRBJ1-2; 9 bases are shared with TRBD1. Sequenced sample: blood, either unsorted or a sorted T cell fraction (not recorded which). CDR3 nucleotide sequence: TGTGCCACCTCGGGACAGGGCTATGGCTACACCTTC. Amino acid sequence: CATSGQGYGYTF.